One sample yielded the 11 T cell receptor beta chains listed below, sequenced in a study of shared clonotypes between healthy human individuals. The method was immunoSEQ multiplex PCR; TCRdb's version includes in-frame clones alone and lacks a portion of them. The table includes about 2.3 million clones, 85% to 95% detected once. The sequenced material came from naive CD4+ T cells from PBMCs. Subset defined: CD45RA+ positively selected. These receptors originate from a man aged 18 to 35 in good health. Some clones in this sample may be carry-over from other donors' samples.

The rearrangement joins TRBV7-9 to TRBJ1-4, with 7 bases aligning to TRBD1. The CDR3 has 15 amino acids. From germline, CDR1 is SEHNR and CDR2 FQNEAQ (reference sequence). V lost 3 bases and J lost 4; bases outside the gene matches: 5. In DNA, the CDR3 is TGTGCCAGCAGCTTCTCAGGGACAGTTAATGAAAAACTGTTTTTT. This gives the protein CASSFSGTVNEKLFF.

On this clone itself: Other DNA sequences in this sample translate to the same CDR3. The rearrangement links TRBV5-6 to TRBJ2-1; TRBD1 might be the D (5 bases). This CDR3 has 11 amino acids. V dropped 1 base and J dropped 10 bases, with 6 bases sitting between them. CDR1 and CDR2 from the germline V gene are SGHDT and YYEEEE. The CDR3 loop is CASSLRTEQFF. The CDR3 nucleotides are TGTGCCAGCAGCTTGAGGACAGAGCAGTTCTTC. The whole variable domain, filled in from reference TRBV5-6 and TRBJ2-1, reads DAGVTQSPTHLIKTRGQQVTLRCSPKSGHDTVSWYQQALGQGPQFIFQYYEEEERQRGNFPDRFSGHQFPNYSSELNVNALLLGDSALYLCASSLRTEQFFGPGTRLTVL.

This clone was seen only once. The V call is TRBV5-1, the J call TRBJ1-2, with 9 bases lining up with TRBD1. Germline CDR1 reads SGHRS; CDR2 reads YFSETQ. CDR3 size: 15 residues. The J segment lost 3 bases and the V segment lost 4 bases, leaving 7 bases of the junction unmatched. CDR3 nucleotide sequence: TGCGCCAGCAGCCGGGGACAGGGCAACTACTATGGCTACACCTTC. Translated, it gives CASSRGQGNYYGYTF.

This CDR3 is CASSPFSSSTDTQYF. The CDR3 DNA follows: TGTGCCAGCAGTCCGTTTTCGTCCAGCACAGATACGCAGTATTTT. The rearrangement links TRBV27 to TRBJ2-3; D is ambiguous. This CDR3 has 15 residues. The V gene lost 5 bases and the J gene lost 0 bases, with 12 bases spanning the gap. Per the germline V gene, CDR1 is MNHEY and CDR2 is SMNVEV (reference sequence).

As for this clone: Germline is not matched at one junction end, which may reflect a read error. CDR3 in amino acids: CASSADTGPLGRF. The CDR3 DNA follows: TGTGCCAGCAGTGCAGATACCGGGCCTTTGGGTAGGTTC. The chain couples TRBV25-1 to TRBJ2-7, with D unclear. The CDR3 spans 13 residues. CDR1 MGHDK and CDR2 SYGVNS come from the germline V gene.

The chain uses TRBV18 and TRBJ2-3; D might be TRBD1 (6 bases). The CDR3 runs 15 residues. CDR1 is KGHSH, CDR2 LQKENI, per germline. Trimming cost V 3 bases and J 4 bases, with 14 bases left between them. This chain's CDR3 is CASSPARGSADTQYF. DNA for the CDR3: TGTGCCAGCTCACCTGCCAGGGGTAGTGCAGATACGCAGTATTTT. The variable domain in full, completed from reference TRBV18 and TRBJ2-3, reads NAGVMQNPRHLVRRRGQEARLRCSPMKGHSHVYWYRQLPEEGLKFMVYLQKENIIDESGMPKERFSAEFPKEGPSILRIQQVVRGDSAAYFCASSPARGSADTQYFGPGTRLTVL.

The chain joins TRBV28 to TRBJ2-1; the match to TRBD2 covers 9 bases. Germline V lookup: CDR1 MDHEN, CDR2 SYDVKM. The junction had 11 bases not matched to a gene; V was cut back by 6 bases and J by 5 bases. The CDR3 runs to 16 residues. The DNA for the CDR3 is TGTGCCAGCAGCCGACCGGGACTAGCAAAAGACAATGAGCAGTTCTTC. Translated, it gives CASSRPGLAKDNEQFF.

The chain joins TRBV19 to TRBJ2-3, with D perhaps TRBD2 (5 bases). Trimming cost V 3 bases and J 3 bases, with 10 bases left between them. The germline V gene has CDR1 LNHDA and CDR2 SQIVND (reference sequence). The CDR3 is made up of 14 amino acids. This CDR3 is CASSMLDLTDTQYF. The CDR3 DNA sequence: TGTGCCAGTAGTATGCTGGACTTGACAGATACGCAGTATTTT.

CDR3 sequence reads: CASSPWQGGTDTQYF. The CDR3 DNA reads as TGTGCCAGCAGTCCCTGGCAGGGGGGCACAGATACGCAGTATTTT. This chain uses TRBV27 with TRBJ2-3, with 7 bases that match TRBD1. CDR3 length: 15 residues. V trimming: 5 bases; J trimming: 1 base; junction bases outside the gene matches: 6. Germline CDR1 reads MNHEY; CDR2 reads SMNVEV (reference sequence).

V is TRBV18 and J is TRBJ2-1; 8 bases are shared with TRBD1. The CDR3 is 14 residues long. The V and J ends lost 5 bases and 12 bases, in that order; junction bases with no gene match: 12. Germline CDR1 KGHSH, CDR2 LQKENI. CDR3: CASSTPGRGQGQFF. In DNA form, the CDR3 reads TGTGCCAGCTCAACCCCTGGCAGGGGGCAAGGGCAGTTCTTC.

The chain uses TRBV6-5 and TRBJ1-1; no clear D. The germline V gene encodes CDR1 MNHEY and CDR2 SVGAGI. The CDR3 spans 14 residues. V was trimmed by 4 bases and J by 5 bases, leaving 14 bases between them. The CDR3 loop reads CASSSSGGGTEAFF. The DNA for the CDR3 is TGTGCCAGCAGTTCCTCAGGCGGCGGGACTGAAGCTTTCTTT.